Listed below are T cell receptor beta chains from one sample, sequenced in a study of blood T cell repertoires in COVID-19. Method: immunoSEQ multiplex PCR; TCRdb's copy keeps in-frame clones and lacks some. The table has over 200,000 clones, approximately 90% seen once. Material for sequencing was PBMCs or T cells enriched from blood (not recorded which). The receptors were sampled from a young man who had recovered from COVID-19. Both conserved end residues are part of each CDR3. A D gene is named only where the DNA matches it firmly. Where a row states a size, it is once, few, many or the class of an expanded clone; other rows omit it.

J	D	V	size	DNA	CDR3
TRBJ2-7	TRBD2	TRBV7-2	NA	TGTGCCAGCAGCCCCCGAGCGGGAGTTTCCCACGAGCAGTACTTC	CASSPRAGVSHEQYF
TRBJ2-2	TRBD1	TRBV9	NA	TGTGCCAGCAGCCCCCCGGGACAGGAGAACACCGGGGAGCTGTTTTTT	CASSPPGQENTGELFF
TRBJ2-4	TRBD1	TRBV7-3	NA	TGTGCCAGCAGCTTACTTGGGACAGGGGGCGTTGGGGACATTCAGTACTTC	CASSLLGTGGVGDIQYF
TRBJ2-7	NA	TRBV3-1/TRBV3-2	NA	TGTGCCAGCAGCCAAGATCCCAAGCCCTACGAGCAGTACTTC	CASSQDPKPYEQYF
TRBJ2-3	NA	TRBV7-9	NA	TGTGCCAGCAGCCCAGACAGGAGACCCACAGATACGCAGTATTTT	CASSPDRRPTDTQYF
TRBJ1-6	NA	TRBV9	NA	TGTGCCAGCAGTGACGGGACACATAATTCACCCCTCCACTTT	CASSDGTHNSPLHF
TRBJ1-6	NA	TRBV3-1/TRBV3-2	NA	TGTGCCAGCAGCCAAGACATAGGGGGTTCACCCCTCCACTTT	CASSQDIGGSPLHF
TRBJ1-5	NA	TRBV3-1/TRBV3-2	many	TGTGCCAGCAGCCAAGACTACAGAGATCAGCCCCAGCATTTT	CASSQDYRDQPQHF
TRBJ1-1	NA	TRBV5-4	NA	TGTGCCAGCAGCTTGGGAGGGGTGCTCGGGAGCACTGAAGCTTTCTTT	CASSLGGVLGSTEAFF
TRBJ2-2	TRBD2	TRBV27	NA	TGTGCCAGCAGTTCAAATCCGGGACTAGCGGGAGTTCCCGGGGAGCTGTTTTTT	CASSSNPGLAGVPGELFF
TRBJ1-3	NA	TRBV2	NA	TGTGCCAGCAGTGAAGCGCTTCGTGCTTCGGGGGGCCCGAACTTCCGCTCTGGAAACACCATATATTTT	CASSEALRASGGPNFRSGNTIYF
TRBJ2-7	NA	TRBV28	NA	TGTGCCAGCAGGCCGGGACAACTTACCTACGAGCAGTACTTC	CASRPGQLTYEQYF
TRBJ2-7	TRBD2	TRBV5-5	once	TGTGCCAGCAGCTTGGGAGCGGGAACGTTATCCTACGAGCAGTACTTC	CASSLGAGTLSYEQYF
TRBJ2-5	NA	TRBV19	NA	TGTGCCAGTAGTCAGACAGTCCAAGAGACCCAGTACTTC	CASSQTVQETQYF
TRBJ1-2	NA	TRBV6-2/TRBV6-3	once	TGTGCCAGCAGTTACCCCAGGCTCCTTATACTCTATGGCTACACCTTC	CASSYPRLLILYGYTF
TRBJ2-1	NA	TRBV7-9	NA	TGTGCCAGCAGCACAGCCACGGGCAATAGGGGCAATGAGCAGTTCTTC	CASSTATGNRGNEQFF
TRBJ2-1	NA	TRBV5-4	once	TGTGCCAGCAGCCCCGAAACAGGGACCCGCTCCTACAATGAGCAGTTCTTC	CASSPETGTRSYNEQFF
TRBJ2-7	NA	TRBV7-9	NA	TGTGCCAGCAGCTTACCCGGGTCCTACGAGCAGTACTTC	CASSLPGSYEQYF
TRBJ2-7	TRBD2	TRBV5-6	NA	TGTGCCAGCAGCTTCAAGCGGGGGGGCCGATCGGACGAGCAGTACTTC	CASSFKRGGRSDEQYF
TRBJ2-2	NA	TRBV18	NA	TGTGCCAGCTCACCAAGACAGGGACTGAACACCGGGGAGCTGTTTTTT	CASSPRQGLNTGELFF
TRBJ1-1	NA	TRBV7-2	NA	TGTGCCAGCAGCTTAGCAGGGGGTTTGGGCACTGAAGCTTTCTTT	CASSLAGGLGTEAFF
TRBJ1-5	NA	TRBV25-1	NA	TGTGCCAGCAGTGAATATCGGGATCAGCCCCAGCATTTT	CASSEYRDQPQHF
TRBJ2-7	TRBD2	TRBV28	NA	TGTGCCAGCAGTTTACCCACTAGCGGCAGCTACGAGCAGTACTTC	CASSLPTSGSYEQYF
TRBJ1-2	TRBD1	TRBV4-2	NA	TGTGCCAGCAGCCAAATGACAGGGACGGACTATGGCTACACCTTC	CASSQMTGTDYGYTF
TRBJ2-3	NA	TRBV2	NA	TGTGCCAGCAGTTCCTCTAGCACGAGCACAGATACGCAGTATTTT	CASSSSSTSTDTQYF
TRBJ2-1	NA	TRBV5-1	once	TGCGCCAGCAAGCCACCGACTAGTGGCAATGAGCAGTTCTTC	CASKPPTSGNEQFF
TRBJ2-1	NA	TRBV5-4	NA	TGTGCCAGCAGTTCCGGGACTTATAGCTCCTACAATGAGCAGTTCTTC	CASSSGTYSSYNEQFF
TRBJ2-1	NA	TRBV28	NA	TGTGCCAGCAAGGACACTTCTCGCAATGAGCAGTTCTTC	CASKDTSRNEQFF
TRBJ2-1	NA	TRBV19	NA	TGTGCCAGTAGTATGAGCCATGCTTCCTACAATGAGCAGTTCTTC	CASSMSHASYNEQFF
TRBJ1-2	TRBD1	TRBV7-9	NA	TGTGCCAGCAGCTTGACAGGGGTAGGGAGAACTGAGAAAATATATGGCTACACCTTC	CASSLTGVGRTEKIYGYTF
TRBJ1-1	NA	TRBV19	once	TGTGCCAGTAGTATGCAATACAACACAAACACTGAAGCTTTCTTT	CASSMQYNTNTEAFF
TRBJ2-7	TRBD1	TRBV19	NA	TGTGCCAGTAGTATTGTGGGACAGGGAGGCTACGAGCAGTACTTC	CASSIVGQGGYEQYF
TRBJ1-5	TRBD1	TRBV7-8	NA	TGTGCCAGCAGCTCCCAGCCCGGGACAGGGGGCGGGCAGCCCCAGCATTTT	CASSSQPGTGGGQPQHF
TRBJ2-1	TRBD1	TRBV5-8	NA	TGTGCCAGCAGCTGGGACAGCTCCTACAATGAGCAGTTCTTC	CASSWDSSYNEQFF
TRBJ2-5	NA	TRBV5-1	once	TGCGCCAGCAGCTTGGGAAGGGGCCCGCAAGAGACCCAGTACTTC	CASSLGRGPQETQYF
TRBJ2-1	TRBD2	TRBV6-5	once	TGTGCCAGCAGTCGGACTAGCTCTGAGCAGTTCTTC	CASSRTSSEQFF
TRBJ1-4	NA	TRBV15	NA	TGTGCCACCAGCAGAGGCCCGGGAGACTATGAAAAACTGTTTTTT	CATSRGPGDYEKLFF
TRBJ1-6	NA	TRBV4-3	NA	TGCGCCAGCAGCCAGGTGATCCGGGGGGCCGGTTCACCCCTCCACTTT	CASSQVIRGAGSPLHF
TRBJ2-7	TRBD2	TRBV9	few	TGTGCCAGCTCAAGGACTAGCGACACCGAGCAGTACTTC	CASSRTSDTEQYF
TRBJ1-4	NA	TRBV5-4	NA	TGTGCCAGCAGCTCACCCAGCGGTGAAAAACTGTTTTTT	CASSSPSGEKLFF
TRBJ2-1	TRBD2	TRBV10-2	NA	TGCGCCAGTAAGCGGGATGGGCTCTACAATGAGCAGTTCTTC	CASKRDGLYNEQFF
TRBJ1-1	NA	TRBV7-2	NA	TGTGCCAGCAGCTTAGTAACACTTGTCGGGGGAACTGAAGCTTTCTTT	CASSLVTLVGGTEAFF
TRBJ2-1	TRBD2	TRBV28	NA	TGTGCCAGCACCGCTAGCGGGACTAGCGGGAGATATGAGCAGTTCTTC	CASTASGTSGRYEQFF
TRBJ2-1	TRBD2	TRBV27	NA	TGTGCCAGCAGTCTTAGCGGGGATACCTACAATGAGCAGTTCTTC	CASSLSGDTYNEQFF
TRBJ1-5	NA	TRBV15	NA	TGTGCCACCAGCAGTCAGGGAAGCAATCAGCCCCAGCATTTT	CATSSQGSNQPQHF
TRBJ2-3	NA	TRBV24-1	NA	TGTGCCACCATAGGGCGGGAGCAGTATTTT	CATIGREQYF
TRBJ2-1	TRBD2	TRBV9	many	TGTGCCAGCAGCGTAGGTAGCGGGGTGCCCAATGAGCAGTTCTTC	CASSVGSGVPNEQFF
TRBJ1-2	TRBD1	TRBV19	NA	TGTGCCAGTAGTATGACAGGGTTTGCTAACTATGGCTACACCTTC	CASSMTGFANYGYTF
TRBJ1-5	NA	TRBV4-1	NA	TGCGCCAGCAGCCAAGGCTTTTGGGGGCAACAGCCCCAGCATTTT	CASSQGFWGQQPQHF
TRBJ1-6	TRBD1	TRBV10-3	NA	TGTGCCATCAGTGAGGGGGGACAGGGGTATTCACCCCTCCACTTT	CAISEGGQGYSPLHF
TRBJ1-3	NA	TRBV5-5	NA	TGTGCCAGCAGCTTGACTACGACAGAGCGAAACACCATATATTTT	CASSLTTTERNTIYF